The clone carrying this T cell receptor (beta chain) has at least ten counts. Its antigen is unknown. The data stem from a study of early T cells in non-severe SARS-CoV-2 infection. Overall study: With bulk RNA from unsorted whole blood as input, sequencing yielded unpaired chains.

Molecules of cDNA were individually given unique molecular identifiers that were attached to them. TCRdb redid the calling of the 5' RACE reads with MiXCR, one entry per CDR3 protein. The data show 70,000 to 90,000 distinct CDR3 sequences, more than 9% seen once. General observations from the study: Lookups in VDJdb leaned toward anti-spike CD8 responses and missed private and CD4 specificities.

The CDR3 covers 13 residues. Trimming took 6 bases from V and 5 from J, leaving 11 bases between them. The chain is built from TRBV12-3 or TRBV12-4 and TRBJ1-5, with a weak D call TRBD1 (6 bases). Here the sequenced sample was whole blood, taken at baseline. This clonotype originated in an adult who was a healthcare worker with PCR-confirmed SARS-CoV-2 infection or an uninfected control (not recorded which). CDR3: CASRPDSYQPQHF. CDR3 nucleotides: TGTGCCAGCAGACCGGACAGTTATCAGCCCCAGCATTTT.